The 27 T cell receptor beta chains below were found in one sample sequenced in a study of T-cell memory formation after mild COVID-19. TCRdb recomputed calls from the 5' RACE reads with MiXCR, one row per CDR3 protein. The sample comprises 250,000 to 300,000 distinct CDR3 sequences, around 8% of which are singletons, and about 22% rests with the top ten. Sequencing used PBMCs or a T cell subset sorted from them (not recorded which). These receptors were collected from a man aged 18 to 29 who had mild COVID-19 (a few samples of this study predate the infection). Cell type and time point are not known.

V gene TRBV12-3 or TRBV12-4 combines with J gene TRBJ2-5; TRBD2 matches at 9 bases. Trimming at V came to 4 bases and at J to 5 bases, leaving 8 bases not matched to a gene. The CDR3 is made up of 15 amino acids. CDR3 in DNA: TGTGCCAGCAGTTCCTCTAGCGGGGCACGGGAGACCCAGTACTTC. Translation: CASSSSSGARETQYF.

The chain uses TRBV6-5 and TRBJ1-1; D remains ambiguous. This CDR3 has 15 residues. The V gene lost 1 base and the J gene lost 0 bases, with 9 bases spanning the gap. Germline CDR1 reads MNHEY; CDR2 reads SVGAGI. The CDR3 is CASSYWSILNTEAFF. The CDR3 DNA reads TGTGCCAGCAGTTACTGGTCGATCTTGAACACTGAAGCTTTCTTT.

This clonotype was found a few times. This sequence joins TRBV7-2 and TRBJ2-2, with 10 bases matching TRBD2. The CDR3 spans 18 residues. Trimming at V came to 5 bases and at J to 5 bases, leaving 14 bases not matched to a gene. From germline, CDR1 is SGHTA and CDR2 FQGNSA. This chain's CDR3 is CASSPGRIAGGQTGELFF. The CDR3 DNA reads TGTGCCAGCAGCCCGGGTCGAATAGCGGGGGGCCAAACCGGGGAGCTGTTTTTT.

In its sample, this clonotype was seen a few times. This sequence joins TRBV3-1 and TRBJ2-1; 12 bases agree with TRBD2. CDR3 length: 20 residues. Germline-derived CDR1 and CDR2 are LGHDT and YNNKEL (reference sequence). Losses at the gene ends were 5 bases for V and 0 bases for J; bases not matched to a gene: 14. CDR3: CASSAVLAGGTESSYNEQFF. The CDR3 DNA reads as TGTGCCAGCAGCGCCGTACTAGCGGGGGGCACAGAGAGCTCCTACAATGAGCAGTTCTTC.

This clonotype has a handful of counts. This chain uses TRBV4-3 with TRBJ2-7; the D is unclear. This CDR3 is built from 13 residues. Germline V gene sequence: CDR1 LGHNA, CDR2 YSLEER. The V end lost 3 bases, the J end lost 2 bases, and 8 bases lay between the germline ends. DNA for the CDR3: TGCGCCAGCAGCCAGGGGTACACCTACGAGCAGTACTTC. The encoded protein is CASSQGYTYEQYF.

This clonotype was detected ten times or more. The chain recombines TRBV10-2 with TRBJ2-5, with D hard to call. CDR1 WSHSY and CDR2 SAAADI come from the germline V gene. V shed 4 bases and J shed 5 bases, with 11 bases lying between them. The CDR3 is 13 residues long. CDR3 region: CASSGRGGETQYF. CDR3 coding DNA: TGCGCCAGCAGTGGCCGCGGTGGCGAGACCCAGTACTTC.

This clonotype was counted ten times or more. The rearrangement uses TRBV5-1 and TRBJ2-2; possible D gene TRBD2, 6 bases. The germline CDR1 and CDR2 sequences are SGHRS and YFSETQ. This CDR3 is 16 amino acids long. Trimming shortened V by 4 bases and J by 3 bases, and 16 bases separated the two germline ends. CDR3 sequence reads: CASSTVHIADTGELFF. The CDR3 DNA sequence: TGCGCCAGCAGCACAGTACATATAGCGGACACCGGGGAGCTGTTTTTT.

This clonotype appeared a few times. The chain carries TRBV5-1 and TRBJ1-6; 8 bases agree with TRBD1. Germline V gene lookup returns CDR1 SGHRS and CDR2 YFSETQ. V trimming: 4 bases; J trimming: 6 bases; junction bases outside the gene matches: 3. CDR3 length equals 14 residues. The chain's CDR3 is CASSAGQVNSPLHF. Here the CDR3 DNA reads TGCGCCAGCAGCGCGGGACAGGTTAATTCACCCCTCCACTTT.

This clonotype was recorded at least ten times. CDR3 loop: CASSLWQGGDEQFF. The CDR3 DNA is TGTGCCAGCAGTTTATGGCAGGGAGGCGATGAGCAGTTCTTC. The chain has TRBV27 and TRBJ2-1; D might be TRBD2 (6 bases). The V gene's germline CDR1 is MNHEY and CDR2 SMNVEV (reference sequence). V lost 1 base and J 8 bases, leaving 12 bases between the germline ends. The CDR3 covers 14 residues.

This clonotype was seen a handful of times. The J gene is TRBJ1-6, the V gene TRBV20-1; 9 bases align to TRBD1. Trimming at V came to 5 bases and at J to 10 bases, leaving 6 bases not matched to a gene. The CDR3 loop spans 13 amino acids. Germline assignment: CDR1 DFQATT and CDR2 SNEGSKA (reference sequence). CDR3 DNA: TGCAGTGCTCGCCGGGACAGGGAATCACCCCTCCACTTT. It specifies CSARRDRESPLHF.

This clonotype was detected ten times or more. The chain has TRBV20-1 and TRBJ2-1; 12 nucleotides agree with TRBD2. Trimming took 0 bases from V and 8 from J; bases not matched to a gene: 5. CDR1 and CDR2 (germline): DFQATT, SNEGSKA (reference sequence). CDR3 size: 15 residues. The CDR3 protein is CSARDVRLAGDEQFF. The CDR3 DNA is TGCAGTGCTAGAGATGTTAGACTAGCGGGGGATGAGCAGTTCTTC.

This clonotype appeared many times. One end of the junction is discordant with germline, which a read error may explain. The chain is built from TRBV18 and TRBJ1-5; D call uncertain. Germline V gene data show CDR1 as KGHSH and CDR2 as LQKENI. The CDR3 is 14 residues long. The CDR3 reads CASSPRRGNQPQHF. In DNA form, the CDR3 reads TGCGCCAGCAGCCCCCGCCGGGGCAATCAGCCCCAGCATTTT. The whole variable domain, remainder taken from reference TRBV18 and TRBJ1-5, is NAGVMQNPRHLVRRRGQEARLRCSPMKGHSHVYWYRQLPEEGLKFMVYLQKENIIDESGMPKERFSAEFPKEGPSILRIQQVVRGDSAAYFCASSPRRGNQPQHFGDGTRLSIL.

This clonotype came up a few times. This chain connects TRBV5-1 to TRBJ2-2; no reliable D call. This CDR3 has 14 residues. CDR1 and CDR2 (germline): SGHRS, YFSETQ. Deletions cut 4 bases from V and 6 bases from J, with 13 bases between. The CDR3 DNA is TGCGCCAGCAGCCGTGACGCGTTAGCCGGGGAGCTGTTTTTT. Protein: CASSRDALAGELFF.

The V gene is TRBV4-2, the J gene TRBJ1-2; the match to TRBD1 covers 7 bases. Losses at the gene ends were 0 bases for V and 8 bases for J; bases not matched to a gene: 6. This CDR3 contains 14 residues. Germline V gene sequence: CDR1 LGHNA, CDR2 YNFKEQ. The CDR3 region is CASSQDWDSVGYTF. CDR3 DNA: TGTGCCAGCAGCCAAGATTGGGACAGTGTGGGCTACACCTTC.

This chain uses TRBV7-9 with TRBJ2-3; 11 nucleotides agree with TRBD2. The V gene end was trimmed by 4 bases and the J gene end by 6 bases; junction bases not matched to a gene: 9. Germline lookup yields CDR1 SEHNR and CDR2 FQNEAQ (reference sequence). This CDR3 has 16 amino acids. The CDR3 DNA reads TGTGCCAGCAGCTCGGACGGGACTAGCGGTGGTGATACGCAGTATTTT. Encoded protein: CASSSDGTSGGDTQYF.

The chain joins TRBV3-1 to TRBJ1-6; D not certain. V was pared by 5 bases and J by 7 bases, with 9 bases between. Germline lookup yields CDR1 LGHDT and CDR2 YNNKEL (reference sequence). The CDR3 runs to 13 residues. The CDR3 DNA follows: TGTGCCAGCAGCGCTGCCCAGAATTCACCCCTCCACTTT. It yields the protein CASSAAQNSPLHF.

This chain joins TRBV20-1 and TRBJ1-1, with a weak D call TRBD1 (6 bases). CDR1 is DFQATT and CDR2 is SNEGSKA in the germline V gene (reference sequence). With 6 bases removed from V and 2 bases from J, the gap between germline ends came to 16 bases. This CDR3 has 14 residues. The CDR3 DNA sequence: TGCAGTGCCCATATGACAGGACGAAACACTGAAGCTTTCTTT. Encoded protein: CSAHMTGRNTEAFF.

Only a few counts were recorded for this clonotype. Written as DNA, the CDR3 is TGTGCCAGCAGCCCATATCAGACGGGTGAGCAGTTCTTC. The encoded protein is CASSPYQTGEQFF. This chain uses TRBV7-3 with TRBJ2-1, with no clear D. The germline CDR1 and CDR2 sequences are SGHTA and FQGTGA. Trimming removed 5 bases at V and 9 bases at J, with 14 bases between. The CDR3 runs to 13 residues.

CDR3 sequence (DNA): TGTGCCAGCAGCTTAGGGACAGGGACCACTGAAGCTTTCTTT. Translating it yields CASSLGTGTTEAFF. V gene TRBV7-9 combines with J gene TRBJ1-1; TRBD1 matches at 8 bases. The CDR3 runs 14 residues. With V trimmed by 1 base and J by 4 bases, 2 bases remained unmatched. The germline V gene encodes CDR1 SEHNR and CDR2 FQNEAQ (reference sequence).

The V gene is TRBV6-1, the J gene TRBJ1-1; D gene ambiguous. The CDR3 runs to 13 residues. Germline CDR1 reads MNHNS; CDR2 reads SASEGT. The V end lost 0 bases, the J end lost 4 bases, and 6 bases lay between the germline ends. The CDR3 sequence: CASSEAGTTEAFF. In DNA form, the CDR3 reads TGTGCCAGCAGTGAAGCGGGAACCACTGAAGCTTTCTTT.

The CDR3 DNA follows: TGTGCCAGCACCTTAAGGGGGTACCGTGTATCCGAAGCTTTCTTT. This translates into CASTLRGYRVSEAFF. The genes are TRBV12-3 or TRBV12-4 and TRBJ1-1, with D perhaps TRBD1 (6 bases). V lost 7 bases and J lost 8, with 23 bases in between. The CDR3 runs to 15 residues.

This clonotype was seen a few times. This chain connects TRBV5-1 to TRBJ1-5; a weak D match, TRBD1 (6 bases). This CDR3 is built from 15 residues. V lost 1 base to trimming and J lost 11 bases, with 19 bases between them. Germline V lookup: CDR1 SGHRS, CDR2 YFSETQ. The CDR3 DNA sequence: TGCGCCAGCAGCTTGTTCGGGGGGCAGCCTGAGGCCCAGCATTTT. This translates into CASSLFGGQPEAQHF.

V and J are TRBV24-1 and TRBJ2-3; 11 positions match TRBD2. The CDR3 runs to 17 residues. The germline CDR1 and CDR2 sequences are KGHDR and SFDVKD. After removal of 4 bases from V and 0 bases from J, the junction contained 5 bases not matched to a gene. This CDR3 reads CATSDSGLAVSTDTQYF. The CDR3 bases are TGTGCCACCAGTGACTCGGGACTAGCGGTTAGCACAGATACGCAGTATTTT.

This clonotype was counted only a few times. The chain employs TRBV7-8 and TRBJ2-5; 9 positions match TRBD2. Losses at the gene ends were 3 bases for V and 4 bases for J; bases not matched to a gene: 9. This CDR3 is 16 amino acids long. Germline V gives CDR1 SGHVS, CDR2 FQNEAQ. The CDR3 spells CASSFASGAAGETQYF. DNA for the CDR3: TGTGCCAGCAGCTTCGCTAGCGGGGCCGCGGGAGAGACCCAGTACTTC. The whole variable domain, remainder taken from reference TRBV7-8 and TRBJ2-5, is GAGVSQSPRYKVAKRGQDVALRCDPISGHVSLFWYQQALGQGPEFLTYFQNEAQLDKSGLPSDRFFAERPEGSVSTLKIQRTQQEDSAVYLCASSFASGAAGETQYFGPGTRLLVL.

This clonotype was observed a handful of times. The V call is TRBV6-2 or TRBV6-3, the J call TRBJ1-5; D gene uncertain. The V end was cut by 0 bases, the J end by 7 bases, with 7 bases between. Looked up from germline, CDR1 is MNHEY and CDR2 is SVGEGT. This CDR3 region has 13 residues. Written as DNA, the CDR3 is TGTGCCAGCAGTTACTCTGGGGAACAGCCCCAGCATTTT. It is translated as CASSYSGEQPQHF.

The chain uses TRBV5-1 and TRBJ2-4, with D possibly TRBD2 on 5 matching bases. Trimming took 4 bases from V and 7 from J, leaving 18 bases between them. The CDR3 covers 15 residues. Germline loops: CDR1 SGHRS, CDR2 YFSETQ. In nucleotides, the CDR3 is TGCGCCAGCAGCCCGGGTTCGTGGAGGTTGAACATTCAGTACTTC. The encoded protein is CASSPGSWRLNIQYF.

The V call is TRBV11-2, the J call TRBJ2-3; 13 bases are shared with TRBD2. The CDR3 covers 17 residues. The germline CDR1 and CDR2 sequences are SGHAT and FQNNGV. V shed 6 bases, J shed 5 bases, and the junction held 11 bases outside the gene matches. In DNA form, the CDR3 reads TGTGCCAGCAGTTCTGGACTAGCGGGGGCTCTCCGAGATACGCAGTATTTT. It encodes CASSSGLAGALRDTQYF.